A selection of T cell receptor beta chains follows, all from one sample in a study of blood T cell repertoires in COVID-19. Libraries were prepared by immunoSEQ multiplex PCR; TCRdb keeps only in-frame clonotypes and omits some of them. The sample records roughly 230,000 clones, roughly 84% being singletons. Sequencing was done on a sample of PBMCs or T cells enriched from blood (not recorded which). The receptors were gathered from a man between 45 and 60 years old who had recovered from COVID-19. Each CDR3 is given with its conserved first and last residue. A D gene is named only where the DNA matches it firmly. Not every row has a clone size; where given, it reads once, few, many or a size class.

CDR3 DNA: TGTGCCAGCAGGCAAGGGGGTGCCTCTAACTATGGCTACACCTTC
CDR3 protein: CASRQGGASNYGYTF
V gene: TRBV2
D gene: .
J gene: TRBJ1-2
clone size: .

CDR3 DNA: TGTGCCAGCAGCCAAGTCCCCGTCCGAGAGACCCAGTACTTC
CDR3 protein: CASSQVPVRETQYF
V gene: TRBV3-1/TRBV3-2
D gene: .
J gene: TRBJ2-5
clone size: .

CDR3 DNA: TGTGCCAGCAGTATGACAGACAGGGGAGAAAAACTGTTTTTT
CDR3 protein: CASSMTDRGEKLFF
V gene: TRBV27
D gene: TRBD1
J gene: TRBJ1-4
clone size: .

CDR3 DNA: TGTGCCAGCTCTGGAACCCCAGGGAGGGATGGCTACACCTTC
CDR3 protein: CASSGTPGRDGYTF
V gene: TRBV7-9
D gene: .
J gene: TRBJ1-2
clone size: .

CDR3 DNA: TGTGCCAGTAGTACCGAACAGGGGGGCTATGGCTACACCTTC
CDR3 protein: CASSTEQGGYGYTF
V gene: TRBV19
D gene: TRBD1
J gene: TRBJ1-2
clone size: .

CDR3 DNA: TGTGCCAGCAGACCCCGGGGGGGTACGCAGTATTTT
CDR3 protein: CASRPRGGTQYF
V gene: TRBV3-1/TRBV3-2
D gene: TRBD2
J gene: TRBJ2-3
clone size: .

CDR3 DNA: TGTGCCAGTAGTATTTTCGCTAACTATGGCTACACCTTC
CDR3 protein: CASSIFANYGYTF
V gene: TRBV19
D gene: .
J gene: TRBJ1-2
clone size: .

CDR3 DNA: TGTGCCAGTACCCCTTGGGGGGGCTTCAATCAGCCCCAGCATTTT
CDR3 protein: CASTPWGGFNQPQHF
V gene: TRBV19
D gene: .
J gene: TRBJ1-5
clone size: few

CDR3 DNA: TGCGCCAGCAGCACAACCACCCGGGGACAGGGGGGATACGAGCAGTACTTC
CDR3 protein: CASSTTTRGQGGYEQYF
V gene: TRBV5-1
D gene: TRBD1
J gene: TRBJ2-7
clone size: .

CDR3 DNA: TGTGCCAGCAGCCCGTACGAGGCTGGTTTGACCTACGAGCAGTACTTC
CDR3 protein: CASSPYEAGLTYEQYF
V gene: TRBV7-3
D gene: .
J gene: TRBJ2-7
clone size: .

CDR3 DNA: TGCGCCAGCAGTGAGTCGACTCCCCTTTTGGACAGGGCGGCTGAAGCTTTCTTT
CDR3 protein: CASSESTPLLDRAAEAFF
V gene: TRBV10-1
D gene: TRBD1
J gene: TRBJ1-1
clone size: .

CDR3 DNA: TGTGCCATCTGTCCCACGGGGGGCAATTCACCCCTCCACTTT
CDR3 protein: CAICPTGGNSPLHF
V gene: TRBV10-3
D gene: .
J gene: TRBJ1-6
clone size: .

CDR3 DNA: TGTGCCAGCAGCCCAGAAAGAGTACAGGGGAATGAGCAGTTCTTC
CDR3 protein: CASSPERVQGNEQFF
V gene: TRBV3-1/TRBV3-2
D gene: TRBD1
J gene: TRBJ2-1
clone size: .

CDR3 DNA: TGTGCCAGCAGGGCAGGCCTAACGGAGCGGGGCTACACCTTC
CDR3 protein: CASRAGLTERGYTF
V gene: TRBV2
D gene: .
J gene: TRBJ1-2
clone size: .

CDR3 DNA: TGTGCCAGCGGAGGGCCGGGGAATGAGCAGTTCTTC
CDR3 protein: CASGGPGNEQFF
V gene: TRBV7-3
D gene: .
J gene: TRBJ2-1
clone size: .

CDR3 DNA: TGTGCCAGCAGACCCTCCGGGACAGGGGGGTACGAGCAGTACTTC
CDR3 protein: CASRPSGTGGYEQYF
V gene: TRBV28
D gene: TRBD1
J gene: TRBJ2-7
clone size: .

CDR3 DNA: TGTGCCAGTAGTATCTCCGGGAATCAGCCCCAGCATTTT
CDR3 protein: CASSISGNQPQHF
V gene: TRBV19
D gene: .
J gene: TRBJ1-5
clone size: .

CDR3 DNA: TGTGCCAGCAGCCACGGGGGGGGGCGAGATAACTATGGCTACACCTTC
CDR3 protein: CASSHGGGRDNYGYTF
V gene: TRBV5-4
D gene: .
J gene: TRBJ1-2
clone size: .

CDR3 DNA: TGCGCCAGCAGCCCGGGACAGGGGAATTCACCCCTCCACTTT
CDR3 protein: CASSPGQGNSPLHF
V gene: TRBV10-1
D gene: TRBD1
J gene: TRBJ1-6
clone size: few

CDR3 DNA: TGTGCCAGCAGCTTAGGGCAGCAAGAGACCCAGTACTTC
CDR3 protein: CASSLGQQETQYF
V gene: TRBV7-2
D gene: .
J gene: TRBJ2-5
clone size: once

CDR3 DNA: TGTGCCATCAGTGAGTCTTCCTCGCGGAGTGGTTCACCCCTCCACTTT
CDR3 protein: CAISESSSRSGSPLHF
V gene: TRBV10-3
D gene: .
J gene: TRBJ1-6
clone size: .

CDR3 DNA: TGCGCCAGCAGCTTGGTGGAGGCCGGGACTAGACTTGGGGGTGAGCAGTTCTTC
CDR3 protein: CASSLVEAGTRLGGEQFF
V gene: TRBV5-1
D gene: TRBD2
J gene: TRBJ2-1
clone size: .

CDR3 DNA: TGTGCCAGCAGTGTGGACAGGGGGAGGGGGTATGGCTACACCTTC
CDR3 protein: CASSVDRGRGYGYTF
V gene: TRBV27
D gene: TRBD1
J gene: TRBJ1-2
clone size: .

CDR3 DNA: TGTGCCAGCAGCCCAGATCTCAGCTCCTACGAGCAGTACTTC
CDR3 protein: CASSPDLSSYEQYF
V gene: TRBV5-6
D gene: .
J gene: TRBJ2-7
clone size: .

CDR3 DNA: TGTGCCAGCAGCTTAGCGGCTAGCGGTAAGGCCCAGTACTTC
CDR3 protein: CASSLAASGKAQYF
V gene: TRBV11-2
D gene: TRBD2
J gene: TRBJ2-5
clone size: .

CDR3 DNA: TGTGCCAGCAGCCCCGGACTAGCTAGGGGTCCAGATACGCAGTATTTT
CDR3 protein: CASSPGLARGPDTQYF
V gene: TRBV7-3
D gene: TRBD2
J gene: TRBJ2-3
clone size: .

CDR3 DNA: TGTGCCAGCAGCCCCGGCGGGGCGGGGTATGGCTACACCTTC
CDR3 protein: CASSPGGAGYGYTF
V gene: TRBV7-3
D gene: .
J gene: TRBJ1-2
clone size: .

CDR3 DNA: TGCAGCGCTCTACCCGAGATCGGGGAAAAACTGTTTTTT
CDR3 protein: CSALPEIGEKLFF
V gene: TRBV29-1
D gene: .
J gene: TRBJ1-4
clone size: .

CDR3 DNA: TGTGCCAGCAGCTTCGCAGGGGCTGGCTACACCTTC
CDR3 protein: CASSFAGAGYTF
V gene: TRBV5-6
D gene: .
J gene: TRBJ1-2
clone size: .

CDR3 DNA: TGTGCCAGTAGTGTTGACAGGGGTGGCAATCAGCCCCAGCATTTT
CDR3 protein: CASSVDRGGNQPQHF
V gene: TRBV19
D gene: TRBD1
J gene: TRBJ1-5
clone size: .